This T cell receptor beta chain comes out of a study of CXCR3-negative and CXCR3-positive naive CD8 T cells. General observations from the study: Naive CXCR3-positive and CXCR3-negative cells shared TRBV-TRBJ usage; memory cells diverged. Diversity was high in both naive subsets and much lower in memory cells. CXCR3-positive naive cells carried more hydrophobic TRB CDR3s than CXCR3-negative naive cells did. Cryopreservation partially decreased CXCR3 expression, and most assays used fresh PBMCs.

Germline V gene sequence: CDR1 SGHNT, CDR2 YYREEE (reference sequence). This CDR3 comprises 15 residues. As for this clonotype: Its cognate antigen is unknown.

Researchers prepared the TRB cDNA libraries using 5' RACE with UMI labels. TCRdb derives one entry per CDR3 protein from the 5' RACE reads, leaving out DNA. In total, the table holds 90,000 to 95,000 distinct CDR3 sequences. The rearrangement links TRBV5-4 to TRBJ2-1; TCRdb proposes TRBD2, but this gene call is untestable without DNA. This TCR was sampled from a human donor in good health. Some clones in this sample may be carry-over from other donors' samples. Sequenced input: naive CXCR3- CD8+ T cells from blood. Subset meaning: CD45RO-CCR7+CD27+CD95- naive CD8+ T cells lacking CXCR3 (TNR3-). The CDR3 sequence: CASSPPQAAGHEQFF.